What follows describes a single T cell receptor (beta chain). Antigen: not known. V dropped 7 bases and J dropped 0; count of bases not matched to a gene: 13. The CDR3 has 16 amino acids. CDR1 and CDR2 from the germline V gene are SQVTM and ANQGSEA. This sample is part of a study of CD8+ T cells in alopecia areata. Points from the study as a whole: Higher clonality and more expanded CD8+ clones appeared in lesional than normal scalp.

RNA was isolated and reverse transcribed to cDNA, the sequencing template. Here immunoSEQ multiplex PCR was the method, and the copy in TCRdb shows in-frame clones only, minus some. Among 200,000 or so clones listed, approximately 53% were seen once. Sorting from PBMCs produced CD4+ and CD8+ T cells. This rearrangement joins TRBV29-1 to TRBJ2-7; the match to TRBD1 covers 9 bases. Sequencing used CD8+ T cells sorted from blood. This sequence originates from a human donor in good health. The CDR3 spells CSALDRGRSSSYEQYF. CDR3 bases: TGCAGCGCTTTGGACAGGGGACGCTCCTCCTCCTACGAGCAGTACTTC.